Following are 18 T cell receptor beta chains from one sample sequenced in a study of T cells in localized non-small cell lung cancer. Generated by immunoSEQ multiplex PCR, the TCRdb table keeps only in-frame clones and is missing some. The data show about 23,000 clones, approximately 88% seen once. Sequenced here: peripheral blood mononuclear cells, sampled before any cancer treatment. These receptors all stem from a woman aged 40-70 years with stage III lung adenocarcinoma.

The DNA of the CDR3 is TGTGCCAGCAGCTTGGGACAGGCTAATTCACCCCTCCACTTT. Residues: CASSLGQANSPLHF. The chain combines TRBV5-4 with TRBJ1-6, with D perhaps TRBD1 (6 bases). Trimming cost V 0 bases and J 6 bases, with 7 bases left between them. The CDR3 is 14 residues long. The germline gives CDR1 SGHNT, CDR2 YYREEE (reference sequence).

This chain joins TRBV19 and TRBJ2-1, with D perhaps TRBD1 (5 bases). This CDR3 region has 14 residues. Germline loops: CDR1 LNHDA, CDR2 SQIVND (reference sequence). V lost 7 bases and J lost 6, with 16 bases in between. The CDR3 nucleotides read TGTGCCAGTAATCCCCCAGGGTATAGCAATGAGCAGTTCTTC. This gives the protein CASNPPGYSNEQFF.

In DNA form, the CDR3 reads TGCGCCAGCAGCGCTTACAGGGGCCGGGGTAATTCACCCCTCCACTTT. Translation: CASSAYRGRGNSPLHF. This chain connects TRBV5-1 to TRBJ1-6, with 7 nucleotides matching TRBD1. The V and J ends lost 4 bases and 6 bases, in that order; junction bases with no gene match: 10. Germline V lookup: CDR1 SGHRS, CDR2 YFSETQ. The CDR3 covers 16 residues.

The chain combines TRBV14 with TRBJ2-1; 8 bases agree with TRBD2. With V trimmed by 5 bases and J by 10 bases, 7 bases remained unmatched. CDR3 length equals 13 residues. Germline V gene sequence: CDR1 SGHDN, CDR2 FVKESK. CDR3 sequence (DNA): TGTGCCAGCAGCAACGGGAGGGGTCTGGAGCAGTTCTTC. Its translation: CASSNGRGLEQFF.

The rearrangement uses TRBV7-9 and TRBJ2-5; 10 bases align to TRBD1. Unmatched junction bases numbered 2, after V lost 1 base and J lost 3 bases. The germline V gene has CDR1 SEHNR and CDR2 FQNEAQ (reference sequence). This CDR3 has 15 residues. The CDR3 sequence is CASSLGGQGKETQYF. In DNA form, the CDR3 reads TGTGCCAGCAGCTTAGGGGGACAGGGGAAAGAGACCCAGTACTTC.

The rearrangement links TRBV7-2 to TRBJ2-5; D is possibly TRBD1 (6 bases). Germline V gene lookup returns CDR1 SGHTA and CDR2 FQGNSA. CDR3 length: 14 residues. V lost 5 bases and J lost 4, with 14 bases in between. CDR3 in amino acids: CASSLRARGETQYF. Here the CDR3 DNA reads TGTGCCAGCAGCCTCCGGGCCAGGGGAGAGACCCAGTACTTC.

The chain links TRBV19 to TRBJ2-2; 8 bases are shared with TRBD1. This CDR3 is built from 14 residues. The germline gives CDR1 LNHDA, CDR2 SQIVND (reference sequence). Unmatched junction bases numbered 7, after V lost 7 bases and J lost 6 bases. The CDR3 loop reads CASTGQGNPGELFF. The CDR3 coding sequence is TGTGCCAGTACTGGACAGGGTAATCCCGGGGAGCTGTTTTTT.

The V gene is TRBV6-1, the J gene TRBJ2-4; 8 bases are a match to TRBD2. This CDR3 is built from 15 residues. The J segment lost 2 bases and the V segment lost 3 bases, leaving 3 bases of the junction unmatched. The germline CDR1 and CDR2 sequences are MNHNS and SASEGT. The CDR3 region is CASSELSGTKNIQYF. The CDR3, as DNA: TGTGCCAGCAGTGAGCTTAGCGGGACCAAAAACATTCAGTACTTC.

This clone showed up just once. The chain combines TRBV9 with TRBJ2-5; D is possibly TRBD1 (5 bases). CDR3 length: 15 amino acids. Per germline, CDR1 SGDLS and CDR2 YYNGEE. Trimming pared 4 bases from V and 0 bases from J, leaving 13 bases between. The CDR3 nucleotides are TGTGCCAGCAGCCCAGGGAAGGGAAACCAAGAGACCCAGTACTTC. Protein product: CASSPGKGNQETQYF.

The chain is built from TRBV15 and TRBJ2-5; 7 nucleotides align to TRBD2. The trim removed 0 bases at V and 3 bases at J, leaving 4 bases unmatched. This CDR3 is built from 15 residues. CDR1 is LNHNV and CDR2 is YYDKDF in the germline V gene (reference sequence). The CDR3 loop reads CATSRDMAGEETQYF. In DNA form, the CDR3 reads TGTGCCACCAGCAGAGATATGGCGGGGGAAGAGACCCAGTACTTC.

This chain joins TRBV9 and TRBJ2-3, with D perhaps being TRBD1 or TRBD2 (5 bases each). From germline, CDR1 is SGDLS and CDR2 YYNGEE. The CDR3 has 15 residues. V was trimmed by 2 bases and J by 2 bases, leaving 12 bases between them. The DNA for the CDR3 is TGTGCCAGCAGCGTCCGGGGCGCTGCCACAGATACGCAGTATTTT. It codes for CASSVRGAATDTQYF. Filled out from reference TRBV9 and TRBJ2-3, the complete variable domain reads DSGVTQTPKHLITATGQRVTLRCSPRSGDLSVYWYQQSLDQGLQFLIQYYNGEERAKGNILERFSAQQFPDLHSELNLSSLELGDSALYFCASSVRGAATDTQYFGPGTRLTVL.

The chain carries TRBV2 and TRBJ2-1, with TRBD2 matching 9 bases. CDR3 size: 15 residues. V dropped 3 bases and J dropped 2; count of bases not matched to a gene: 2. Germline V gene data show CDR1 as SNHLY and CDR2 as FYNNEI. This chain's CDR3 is CASSELAGTYNEQFF. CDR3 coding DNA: TGTGCCAGCAGTGAGCTAGCGGGAACCTACAATGAGCAGTTCTTC.

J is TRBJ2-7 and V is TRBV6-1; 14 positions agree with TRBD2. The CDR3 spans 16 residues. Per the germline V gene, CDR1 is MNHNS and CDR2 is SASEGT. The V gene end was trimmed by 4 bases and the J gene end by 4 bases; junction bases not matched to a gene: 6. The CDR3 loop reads CASSAKTSGRAYEQYF. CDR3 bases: TGTGCCAGCAGTGCCAAGACTAGCGGGAGGGCATACGAGCAGTACTTC.

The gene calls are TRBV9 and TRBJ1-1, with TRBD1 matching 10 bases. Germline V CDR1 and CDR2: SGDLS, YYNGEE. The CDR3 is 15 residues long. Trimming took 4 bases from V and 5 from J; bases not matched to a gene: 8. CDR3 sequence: CASSLAGQGDTEAFF. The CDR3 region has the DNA TGTGCCAGCAGCTTAGCAGGACAGGGGGATACTGAAGCTTTCTTT.

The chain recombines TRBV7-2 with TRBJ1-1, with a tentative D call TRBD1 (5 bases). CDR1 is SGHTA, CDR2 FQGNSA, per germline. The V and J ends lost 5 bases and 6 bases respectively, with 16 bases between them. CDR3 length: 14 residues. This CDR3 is CASSLAGTVSEAFF. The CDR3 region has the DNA TGTGCCAGCAGCCTGGCCGGGACCGTCTCTGAAGCTTTCTTT. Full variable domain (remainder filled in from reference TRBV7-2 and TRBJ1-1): GAGVSQSPSNKVTEKGKDVELRCDPISGHTALYWYRQSLGQGLEFLIYFQGNSAPDKSGLPSDRFSAERTGGSVSTLTIQRTQQEDSAVYLCASSLAGTVSEAFFGQGTRLTVV.

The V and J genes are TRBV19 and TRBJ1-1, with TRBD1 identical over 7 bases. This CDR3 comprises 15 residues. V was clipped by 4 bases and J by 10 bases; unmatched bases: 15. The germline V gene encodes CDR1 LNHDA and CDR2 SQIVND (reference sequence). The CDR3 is CASSKTGTRGLLAFF. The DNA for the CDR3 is TGTGCCAGTAGTAAGACAGGGACACGAGGTCTGTTAGCTTTCTTT. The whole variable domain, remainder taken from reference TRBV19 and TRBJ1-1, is DGGITQSPKYLFRKEGQNVTLSCEQNLNHDAMYWYRQDPGQGLRLIYYSQIVNDFQKGDIAEGYSVSREKKESFPLTVTSAQKNPTAFYLCASSKTGTRGLLAFFGQGTRLTVV.

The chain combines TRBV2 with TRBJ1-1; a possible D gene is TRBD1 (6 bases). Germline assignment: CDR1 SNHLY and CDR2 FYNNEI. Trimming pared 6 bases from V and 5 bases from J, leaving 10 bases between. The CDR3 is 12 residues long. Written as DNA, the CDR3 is TGTGCCAGCAGGATAGGGGGAACTGAAGCTTTCTTT. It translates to CASRIGGTEAFF.

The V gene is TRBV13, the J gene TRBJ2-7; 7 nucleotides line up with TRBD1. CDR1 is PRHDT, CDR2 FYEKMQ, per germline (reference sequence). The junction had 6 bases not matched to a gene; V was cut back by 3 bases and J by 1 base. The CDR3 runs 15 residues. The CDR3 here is CASSLSGQLSYEQYF. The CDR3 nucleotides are TGTGCCAGCAGCTTGTCGGGACAGCTTTCCTACGAGCAGTACTTC.